What follows are 29 T cell receptor beta chains derived from one specimen sequenced in a study of CD8 T cells in ankylosing spondylitis. TCRdb analysed the 5' RACE reads with MiXCR anew, one entry per CDR3 protein. The repertoire holds 250,000 to 400,000 distinct CDR3 sequences, with around 10% as singletons. Sequencing used blood, either unsorted or a sorted T cell fraction (not recorded which). The receptors were sampled from a female donor with ankylosing spondylitis or in good health (not recorded which).

Ten or more counts support this clonotype. V usage is TRBV15 and J usage is TRBJ2-1; D uncertain. Germline V lookup: CDR1 LNHNV, CDR2 YYDKDF (reference sequence). The CDR3 is 11 residues long. V was clipped by 1 base and J by 9 bases, with 4 bases between them. The chain's CDR3 is CATSRGGEQFF. CDR3 coding DNA: TGTGCCACCAGCAGAGGTGGTGAGCAGTTCTTC.

In its sample, this clonotype was seen a few times. The CDR3 DNA is TGTGCCAGCAGGACCGGTGGGTTGAGCTCCTACAATGAGCAGTTCTTC. Amino acids: CASRTGGLSSYNEQFF. The V and J genes are TRBV28 and TRBJ2-1; no clear D gene. CDR1 MDHEN and CDR2 SYDVKM come from the germline V gene. Trimming removed 6 bases at V and 0 bases at J, with 15 bases between. The CDR3 has 16 amino acids.

At least ten counts were recorded for this clonotype. This chain links TRBV2 with TRBJ2-5; a possible D gene is TRBD1 (6 bases). V dropped 5 bases and J dropped 6 bases, with 13 bases sitting between them. The CDR3 loop spans 13 amino acids. CDR1 is SNHLY and CDR2 is FYNNEI in the germline V gene. The CDR3 DNA reads as TGTGCCAGCAGTTTCCAGGGGCTACAGACCCAGTACTTC. It is translated as CASSFQGLQTQYF.

This clonotype was counted only a few times. The chain combines TRBV20-1 with TRBJ2-5; 15 bases align to TRBD2. CDR3 size: 19 residues. The trim removed 0 bases at V and 2 bases at J, leaving 10 bases unmatched. Germline CDR1 DFQATT, CDR2 SNEGSKA (reference sequence). CDR3 amino acids: CSARDGLAGGPLSQETQYF. The CDR3 bases are TGCAGTGCTAGAGACGGACTAGCGGGGGGGCCCCTCTCTCAAGAGACCCAGTACTTC.

This clonotype was counted a few times. CDR3 DNA sequence: TGCGCCAGCAGCGGCGACAGGGTAGGATATGGCTACACCTTC. It codes for CASSGDRVGYGYTF. The chain is built from TRBV5-1 and TRBJ1-2; 7 bases agree with TRBD1. CDR1 is SGHRS, CDR2 YFSETQ, per germline. The CDR3 is 14 residues long. V lost 4 bases and J lost 5; bases outside the gene matches: 8.

Ten or more counts support this clonotype. This chain connects TRBV5-1 to TRBJ2-1; 10 bases align to TRBD2. The CDR3 extends over 15 amino acids. Trimming at V came to 1 base and at J to 7 bases, leaving 5 bases not matched to a gene. Germline assignment: CDR1 SGHRS and CDR2 YFSETQ. As DNA, the CDR3 is TGCGCCAGCAGCTTGAGCGGGGGGGCCTTTAATGAGCAGTTCTTC. Encoded protein: CASSLSGGAFNEQFF. The complete variable domain, with remaining parts taken from reference TRBV5-1 and TRBJ2-1, reads KAGVTQTPRYLIKTRGQQVTLSCSPISGHRSVSWYQQTPGQGLQFLFEYFSETQRNKGNFPGRFSGRQFSNSRSEMNVSTLELGDSALYLCASSLSGGAFNEQFFGPGTRLTVL.

The V and J genes are TRBV28 and TRBJ2-1; the D gene is possibly TRBD2 (6 bases). V was trimmed by 6 bases and J by 0 bases, leaving 21 bases between them. This CDR3 comprises 18 residues. Germline V gene lookup returns CDR1 MDHEN and CDR2 SYDVKM. CDR3 bases: TGTGCCAGCAGCCCCATGGCGGCGGGACGGGGCTCCTACAATGAGCAGTTCTTC. This translates into CASSPMAAGRGSYNEQFF.

In this sample, this clonotype turned up many times. The rearrangement uses TRBV12-3 or TRBV12-4 and TRBJ2-7, with 8 nucleotides matching TRBD1. V lost 4 bases to trimming and J lost 6 bases; unmatched junction nucleotides: 11. CDR3 length: 15 amino acids. The CDR3 spells CASSSAGQGSTEQYF. The CDR3 bases are TGTGCCAGCAGTTCCGCAGGACAGGGCTCCACCGAGCAGTACTTC.

This clonotype was recorded many times. This chain uses TRBV5-1 with TRBJ1-6, with 8 bases fitting TRBD1. The CDR3 runs to 15 residues. J lost 7 bases, V lost 1 base, and 4 bases had no gene match. CDR1 and CDR2 from the germline V gene are SGHRS and YFSETQ. The CDR3 DNA reads TGCGCCAGCAGCTTGCAGACAGGGGCCAATTCACCCCTCCACTTT. Amino acids: CASSLQTGANSPLHF.

Concerning this clonotype: A much larger clone is a single base away; this may be a read error. J is TRBJ2-1 and V is TRBV6-1, with TRBD2 identical over 9 bases. Germline V CDR1 and CDR2: MNHNS, SASEGT. The CDR3 has 13 amino acids. The CDR3 loop is CASGGGRAREQLF. CDR3 sequence (DNA): TGTGCCAGTGGCGGCGGGAGGGCCCGTGAGCAGCTCTTC.

In this sample, this clonotype turned up many times. The rearrangement links TRBV5-1 to TRBJ2-1, with D perhaps matching TRBD1 or TRBD2 (6 bases each). Trimming took 0 bases from V and 4 from J, leaving 11 bases between them. CDR3 size: 15 residues. The germline V gene encodes CDR1 SGHRS and CDR2 YFSETQ. CDR3 in DNA: TGCGCCAGCAGCTTGGAAACAGGGAGGTACAATGAGCAGTTCTTC. It encodes CASSLETGRYNEQFF.

In the case of this clonotype: Given a much more abundant clone one base away, this may be a read error. The chain recombines TRBV12-3 or TRBV12-4 with TRBJ1-1; D gene unclear. This CDR3 region has 13 residues. The CDR3 DNA sequence: TGTGCCAGCAGCTCTCGGAGGAACACTGGAGCTTTCTTT. Amino acids: CASSSRRNTGAFF.

This clonotype was recorded at least ten times. J is TRBJ1-1 and V is TRBV29-1; tentative D call: TRBD1 (5 bases). Looked up from germline, CDR1 is SQVTM and CDR2 is ANQGSEA. The V gene lost 7 bases and the J gene lost 1 base, with 13 bases spanning the gap. The CDR3 runs to 13 residues. The CDR3 protein is CSGHLTENTEAFF. The CDR3 DNA follows: TGCAGCGGACACCTGACAGAGAACACTGAAGCTTTCTTT.

This chain links TRBV6-2 or TRBV6-3 with TRBJ2-2; no clear D gene. Germline V gives CDR1 MNHEY, CDR2 SVGEGT. The length of the CDR3 is 15 residues. Trimming shortened V by 2 bases and J by 4 bases, and 11 bases separated the two germline ends. CDR3: CASSYLSRVTGELFF. The CDR3 DNA sequence: TGTGCCAGCAGTTACCTTTCACGGGTCACCGGGGAGCTGTTTTTT.

In its sample, this clonotype was seen many times. This rearrangement joins TRBV6-1 to TRBJ1-2; D possibly corresponds to TRBD1 (5 bases). The ends were cut back, 4 bases at V and 4 bases at J, with 13 bases in the middle. This CDR3 is built from 14 residues. CDR1 is MNHNS, CDR2 SASEGT, per germline. Written as DNA, the CDR3 is TGTGCCAGCAGTGCACCGGGACCGCGCTATGGCTACACCTTC. It is translated as CASSAPGPRYGYTF.

This clonotype was seen ten or more times. The rearrangement links TRBV6-4 to TRBJ1-5; maybe TRBD1 (5 bases). With 5 bases removed from V and 4 bases from J, the gap between germline ends came to 9 bases. From germline, CDR1 is MRHNA and CDR2 SNTAGT. CDR3 length equals 13 residues. The CDR3 reads CASSRQLNQPQHF. The CDR3 nucleotides are TGTGCCAGCAGTCGACAGCTGAATCAGCCCCAGCATTTT.

The J gene is TRBJ2-1, the V gene TRBV6-2 or TRBV6-3; 8 bases are a match to TRBD2. The CDR3 runs 16 residues. Germline values: CDR1 MNHEY, CDR2 SVGEGT. J gave up 10 bases and V 7 bases, and 18 bases lay outside the gene matches. The CDR3 DNA sequence: TGTGCCAGCAAGCGTCGGGAAGCGGGAGCCCTAGGAGAGCAGTTCTTC. Amino acids: CASKRREAGALGEQFF.

The chain combines TRBV29-1 with TRBJ1-1; a weak D match, TRBD1 (6 bases). V lost 4 bases to trimming and J lost 1 base, with 13 bases between them. The CDR3 has 14 residues. The germline gives CDR1 SQVTM, CDR2 ANQGSEA. The CDR3: CSVGRAGANTEAFF. For the CDR3, the DNA is TGCAGCGTTGGGAGGGCAGGGGCGAACACTGAAGCTTTCTTT.

This clonotype has a handful of counts. The chain employs TRBV5-6 and TRBJ2-3, with D hard to call. Looked up from germline, CDR1 is SGHDT and CDR2 is YYEEEE. Trimming took 4 bases from V and 3 from J, leaving 15 bases between them. This CDR3 region has 15 residues. CDR3 protein: CASSLPDPITDTQYF. The CDR3 coding sequence is TGTGCCAGCAGCCTTCCGGACCCTATAACAGATACGCAGTATTTT. The whole variable domain, remainder taken from reference TRBV5-6 and TRBJ2-3, is DAGVTQSPTHLIKTRGQQVTLRCSPKSGHDTVSWYQQALGQGPQFIFQYYEEEERQRGNFPDRFSGHQFPNYSSELNVNALLLGDSALYLCASSLPDPITDTQYFGPGTRLTVL.

This clonotype appeared a few times. This chain joins TRBV7-3 and TRBJ2-3; possibly TRBD2 for D (7 bases). Trimming took 2 bases from V and 4 from J, leaving 13 bases between them. The CDR3 covers 15 residues. Germline values: CDR1 SGHTA, CDR2 FQGTGA. DNA of the CDR3: TGTGCCAGCAGCTTACTTGGGGGGGGCCCAGATACGCAGTATTTT. It is translated as CASSLLGGGPDTQYF.

The table lists this clonotype with many counts. CDR3 nucleotides: TGCAGTGCTAGACCTAGCGGGAGCGCAGATACGCAGTATTTT. This translates into CSARPSGSADTQYF. V and J are TRBV20-1 and TRBJ2-3; 10 nucleotides match TRBD2. The CDR3 runs to 14 residues. Germline loops: CDR1 DFQATT, CDR2 SNEGSKA (reference sequence). V shed 2 bases and J 4 bases; nucleotides not matched to a gene: 3.

This clonotype came up many times. The J gene is TRBJ2-2, the V gene TRBV12-3 or TRBV12-4, with TRBD1 as a possible D gene (5 bases). CDR3 size: 17 residues. With 2 bases removed from V and 3 bases from J, the gap between germline ends came to 16 bases. The CDR3 nucleotides are TGTGCCAGCAGTTTAATGGGTGGGGCAGGATACACCGGGGAGCTGTTTTTT. It yields the protein CASSLMGGAGYTGELFF.

This clonotype was counted at least ten times. The chain combines TRBV29-1 with TRBJ1-1; D gene ambiguous. This CDR3 is 13 amino acids long. Trimming stripped 1 base from V and 6 bases from J, with 12 bases between. In germline, CDR1 is SQVTM, CDR2 ANQGSEA. The CDR3 DNA reads as TGCAGCGTTGAAGTGCAGAGGGAGGCTGAAGCTTTCTTT. It translates to CSVEVQREAEAFF.

This chain uses TRBV5-1 with TRBJ2-1; D is unclear. Trimming took off 0 bases at V and 9 bases at J, with 4 bases between the two ends. CDR1 and CDR2 from the germline V gene are SGHRS and YFSETQ. The CDR3 spans 11 residues. This chain's CDR3 is CASSLELEQFF. CDR3 DNA: TGCGCCAGCAGCTTGGAACTTGAGCAGTTCTTC.

This clonotype has only a few counts. V usage is TRBV20-1 and J usage is TRBJ2-1; D assignment may be TRBD1 or TRBD2 (5 bases each). Trimming stripped 4 bases from V and 0 bases from J, with 16 bases between. Looked up from germline, CDR1 is DFQATT and CDR2 is SNEGSKA (reference sequence). The CDR3 loop spans 16 amino acids. CDR3 sequence (DNA): TGCAGTGCTATATGGGGGAGCCGGAGCTCCTACAATGAGCAGTTCTTC. Its protein product is CSAIWGSRSSYNEQFF.

This clonotype was counted many times. The chain has TRBV20-1 and TRBJ1-5; TRBD1 is a possible D gene (5 bases). Trimming pared 3 bases from V and 2 bases from J, leaving 5 bases between. The CDR3 is 12 amino acids. CDR1 is DFQATT and CDR2 is SNEGSKA in the germline V gene (reference sequence). CDR3 nucleotides: TGCAGTGCTAGCAGGGGCAATCAGCCCCAGCATTTT. The encoded protein is CSASRGNQPQHF.

The chain links TRBV20-1 to TRBJ2-5, with TRBD2 as a possible D gene (5 bases). The V and J ends lost 5 bases and 6 bases respectively, with 28 bases between them. Germline CDR1 and CDR2: DFQATT and SNEGSKA (reference sequence). The CDR3 runs to 17 residues. The CDR3: CSARWYGERANGKTQYF. The CDR3 DNA is TGCAGTGCTCGGTGGTATGGTGAGAGGGCCAACGGGAAGACCCAGTACTTC.

In nucleotides, the CDR3 is TGTGCCAGCAGCTTAGATGCTGGGTTAAATTCACCCCTCCACTTT. Translating gives CASSLDAGLNSPLHF. The chain is built from TRBV7-9 and TRBJ1-6; D uncertain. Germline CDR1 is SEHNR and CDR2 is FQNEAQ (reference sequence). The CDR3 length is 15 residues. Trimming cost V 1 base and J 7 bases, with 11 bases left between them.

The gene calls are TRBV7-9 and TRBJ2-6; maybe TRBD1 (6 bases). V lost 3 bases and J lost 2, with 8 bases in between. CDR3 length equals 15 residues. Germline CDR1 SEHNR, CDR2 FQNEAQ (reference sequence). This CDR3 is CASSFTGTGANVLTF. For the CDR3, the DNA is TGTGCCAGCAGCTTTACAGGGACTGGGGCCAACGTCCTGACTTTC.